This T cell receptor beta chain originates from a study of T-cell memory formation after mild COVID-19. In the study overall: Largely, the TCR clusters proved donor specific. Overall study results and limits: Within pre-infection memory, some responding clones were found, suggesting cross-reactive memory joined. Contracting CD4+ clones lay largely in CM and EM, with CD8+ ones residing in EMRA.

Details on this clonotype: Its antigen is undetermined.

CDR3 length equals 14 residues. V lost 2 bases and J 8 bases, leaving 15 bases between the germline ends. TCRdb re-derived calls from the 5' RACE reads in MiXCR, one entry per CDR3 protein. The profile covers some 190,000 distinct CDR3 sequences, with 15% to 20% appearing a single time and 2% to 3% taken by the ten largest. The sample comprised PBMCs or a T cell subset sorted from them (not recorded which). The clonotype originates from an adult woman who had mild COVID-19 (a few samples of this study predate the infection). Cell type and time point are not known. This chain connects TRBV12-3 or TRBV12-4 to TRBJ1-2; possibly TRBD1 for D (5 bases). In DNA form, the CDR3 reads TGTGCCAGCAGTTTATTTCTTCAGGGTCTGGGCTACACCTTC. This sequence encodes CASSLFLQGLGYTF.